This is a list of T cell receptor beta chains from one sample in a study of blood T cell repertoires in COVID-19. Assay used: immunoSEQ multiplex PCR; TCRdb lists only in-frame clones, some missing. The repertoire holds roughly 100,000 clones, with approximately 84% as singletons. Source material: peripheral blood. All receptors come from a human donor in a cohort sampled during active COVID-19. Both conserved end residues are part of each CDR3. A D gene is named only where the DNA matches it firmly. Clone size appears in some rows only: once, few, many, or a class for an expanded clone.

NA	TRBV7-9	NA	TRBJ2-7	TGTGCCAGCAGCCCTAACGGGGGTCCGGGATACGAGCAGTACTTC	CASSPNGGPGYEQYF
NA	TRBV7-9	NA	TRBJ1-2	TGTGCCAGCAGCTTAGCGGCGGATGGCTACACCTTC	CASSLAADGYTF
NA	TRBV10-3	NA	TRBJ2-2	TGTGCCATCAGGGAGACAGTTAACACCGGGGAGCTGTTTTTT	CAIRETVNTGELFF
TRBD2	TRBV4-1	NA	TRBJ2-3	TGCGCCAGCAGCCAAGATAGCGGGGGCTCGAAGAGCACAGATACGCAGTATTTT	CASSQDSGGSKSTDTQYF
NA	TRBV16	NA	TRBJ1-2	TGTGCCAGCAGCCCCCGGGTGGAGGGAAACTATGGCTACACCTTC	CASSPRVEGNYGYTF
NA	TRBV28	NA	TRBJ2-6	TGTGCCAGCACGGGAGACATCTCTGGGGCCAACGTCCTGACTTTC	CASTGDISGANVLTF
TRBD2	TRBV3-1/TRBV3-2	NA	TRBJ2-3	TGTGCCAGCAGCCTCTCCTCGAAGCGGGGGGGGACCACAGATACGCAGTATTTT	CASSLSSKRGGTTDTQYF
NA	TRBV2	NA	TRBJ2-7	TGTGCCAGCAGTGACTCTCTCGAGCAGTACTTC	CASSDSLEQYF
TRBD2	TRBV9	NA	TRBJ2-3	TGTGCCAGCAGTCTCGGGACTAGGATCCCAGATACGCAGTATTTT	CASSLGTRIPDTQYF
TRBD1	TRBV5-1	NA	TRBJ2-7	TGCGCCAGCAGCCCGGACAGGGGGGACGAGCAGTACTTC	CASSPDRGDEQYF
TRBD1	TRBV2	once	TRBJ1-1	TGTGCCAGCACCCCGGGACAGGGACCGGCTTTCTTT	CASTPGQGPAFF
TRBD1	TRBV6-5	once	TRBJ2-3	TGTGCCAGCAAATGGACAGGGGCTAGCACAGATACGCAGTATTTT	CASKWTGASTDTQYF
NA	TRBV7-3	NA	TRBJ2-7	TGTGCCAGCAGCTTCAGTGGGGAGGGGGACGACGAGCAGTACTTC	CASSFSGEGDDEQYF
TRBD2	TRBV3-1/TRBV3-2	NA	TRBJ2-1	TGTGCCAGCAGCCAAGCCGCGGGGACTACCGAACGGCAGTTCTTC	CASSQAAGTTERQFF
TRBD1	TRBV18	NA	TRBJ2-5	TGTGCCAGCCACACAGGGGCGACAGGGGCCACAGAGACCCAGTACTTC	CASHTGATGATETQYF